Described below is a single T cell receptor (beta chain) sequence and its context. The source of the sample is a study of blood T cell repertoires in COVID-19. The wider study: Both acute and convalescent COVID-19 samples were obtained from the United States, Italy and Spain. The cDNA or gDNA used as material had been derived from T cells, B-cell-depleted T cells, or PBMCs.

Original processing notes: The authors estimated nucleated cell counts from reference gene primer amplification. The assay was immunoSEQ multiplex PCR, and TCRdb's table has in-frame clones only and misses some. V, J and clone size are taken as reported in that table, and D and trimming were inferred from the DNA itself. The data show approximately 210,000 clones, around 84% seen once. The CDR3 consists of 14 residues. Germline V CDR1 and CDR2: SGHNT, YYREEE (reference sequence). V was pared by 3 bases and J by 4 bases, with 5 bases of the junction left unmatched. The J gene is TRBJ2-7, the V gene TRBV5-4; 9 positions agree with TRBD1. The sequence derives from a man aged 25-45 years with active or convalescent COVID-19. The specimen sequenced was peripheral blood. The CDR3 spells CASSSGQGIYEQYF. CDR3 nucleotides: TGTGCCAGCAGCTCCGGACAGGGGATTTACGAGCAGTACTTC.